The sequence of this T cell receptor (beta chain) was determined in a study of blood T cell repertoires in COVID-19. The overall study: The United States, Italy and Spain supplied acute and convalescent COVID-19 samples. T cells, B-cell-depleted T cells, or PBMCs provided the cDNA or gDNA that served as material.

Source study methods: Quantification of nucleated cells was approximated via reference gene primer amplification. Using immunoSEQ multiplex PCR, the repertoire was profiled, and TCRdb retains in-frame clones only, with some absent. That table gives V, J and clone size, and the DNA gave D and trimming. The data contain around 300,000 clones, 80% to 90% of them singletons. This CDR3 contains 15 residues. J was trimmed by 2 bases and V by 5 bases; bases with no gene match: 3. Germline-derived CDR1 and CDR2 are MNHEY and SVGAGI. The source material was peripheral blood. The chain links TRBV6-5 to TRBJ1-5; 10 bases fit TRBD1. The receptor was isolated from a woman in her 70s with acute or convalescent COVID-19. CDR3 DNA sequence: TGTGCCAGCAGTACGACAGGGGGCGGCAATCAGCCCCAGCATTTT. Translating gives CASSTTGGGNQPQHF.